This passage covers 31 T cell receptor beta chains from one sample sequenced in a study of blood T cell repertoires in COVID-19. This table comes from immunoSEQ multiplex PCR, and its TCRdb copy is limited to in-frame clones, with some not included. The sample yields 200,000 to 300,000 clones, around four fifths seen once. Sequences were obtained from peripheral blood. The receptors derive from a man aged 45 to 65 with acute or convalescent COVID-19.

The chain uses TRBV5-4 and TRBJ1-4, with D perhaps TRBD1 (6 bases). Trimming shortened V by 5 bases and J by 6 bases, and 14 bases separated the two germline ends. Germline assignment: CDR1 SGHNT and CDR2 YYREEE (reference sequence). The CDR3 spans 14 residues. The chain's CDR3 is CASRLDRFDEKLFF. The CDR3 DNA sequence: TGTGCCAGCAGGCTAGACAGGTTCGATGAAAAACTGTTTTTT.

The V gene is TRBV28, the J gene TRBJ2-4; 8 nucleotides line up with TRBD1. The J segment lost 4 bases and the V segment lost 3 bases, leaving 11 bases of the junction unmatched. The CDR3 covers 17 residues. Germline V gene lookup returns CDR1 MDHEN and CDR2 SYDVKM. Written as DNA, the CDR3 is TGTGCCAGCAGTTTGGCGACAGGGGCTATACAAAAAAACATTCAGTACTTC. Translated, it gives CASSLATGAIQKNIQYF. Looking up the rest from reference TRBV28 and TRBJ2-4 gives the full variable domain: DVKVTQSSRYLVKRTGEKVFLECVQDMDHENMFWYRQDPGLGLRLIYFSYDVKMKEKGDIPEGYSVSREKKERFSLILESASTNQTSMYLCASSLATGAIQKNIQYFGAGTRLSVL.

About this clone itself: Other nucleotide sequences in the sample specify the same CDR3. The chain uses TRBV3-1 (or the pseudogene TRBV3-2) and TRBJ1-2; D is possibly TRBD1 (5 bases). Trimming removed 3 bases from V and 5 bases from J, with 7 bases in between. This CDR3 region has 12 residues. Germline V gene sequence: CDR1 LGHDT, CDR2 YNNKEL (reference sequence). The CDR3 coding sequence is TGTGCCAGCAGCCAGGGGGGGTATGGCTACACCTTC. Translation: CASSQGGYGYTF.

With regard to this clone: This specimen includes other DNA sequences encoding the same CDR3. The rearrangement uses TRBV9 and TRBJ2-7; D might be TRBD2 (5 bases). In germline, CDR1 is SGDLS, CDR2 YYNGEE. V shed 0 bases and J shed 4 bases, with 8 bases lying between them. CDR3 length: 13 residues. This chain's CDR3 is CASSVVPGYEQYF. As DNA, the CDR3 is TGTGCCAGCAGCGTAGTCCCGGGGTACGAGCAGTACTTC.

CDR3 sequence reads: CASSLYRTGADGYTF. In DNA form, the CDR3 reads TGTGCCAGCAGTTTATATAGGACAGGGGCGGATGGCTACACCTTC. The genes are TRBV28 and TRBJ1-2, with 9 bases matching TRBD1. There are 15 residues in the CDR3. V trimming: 1 base; J trimming: 6 bases; junction bases outside the gene matches: 6. Germline V gene lookup returns CDR1 MDHEN and CDR2 SYDVKM.

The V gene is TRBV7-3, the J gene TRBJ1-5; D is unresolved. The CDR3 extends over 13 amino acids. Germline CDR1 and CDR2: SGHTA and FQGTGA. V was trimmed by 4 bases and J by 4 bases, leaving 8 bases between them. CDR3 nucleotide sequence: TGTGCCAGCAGCTCGTCCCCGAATCAGCCCCAGCATTTT. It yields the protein CASSSSPNQPQHF.

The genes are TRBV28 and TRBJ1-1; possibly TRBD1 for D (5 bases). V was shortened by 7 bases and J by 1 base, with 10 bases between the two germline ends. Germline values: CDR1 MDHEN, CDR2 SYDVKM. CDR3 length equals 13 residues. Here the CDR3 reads CASTGLGNTEAFF. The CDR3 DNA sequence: TGTGCCAGCACAGGGTTAGGGAACACTGAAGCTTTCTTT.

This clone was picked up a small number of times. The CDR3 loop reads CASSLRAGRSIGYTF. CDR3 coding DNA: TGTGCCAGCAGCCTTCGGGCAGGGCGAAGTATTGGCTACACCTTC. The chain couples TRBV3-1 (or the pseudogene TRBV3-2) to TRBJ1-2, with D tentatively TRBD1 (5 bases). V dropped 4 bases and J dropped 7 bases, with 19 bases sitting between them. The CDR3 length is 15 residues. Germline V CDR1 and CDR2: LGHDT, YNNKEL (reference sequence).

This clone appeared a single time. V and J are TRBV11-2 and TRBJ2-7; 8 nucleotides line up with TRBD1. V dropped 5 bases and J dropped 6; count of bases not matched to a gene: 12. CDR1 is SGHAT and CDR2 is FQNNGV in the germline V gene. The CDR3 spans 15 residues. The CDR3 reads CASSRHTTGVVEQYF. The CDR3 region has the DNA TGTGCCAGCAGCCGTCATACGACAGGGGTGGTCGAGCAGTACTTC.

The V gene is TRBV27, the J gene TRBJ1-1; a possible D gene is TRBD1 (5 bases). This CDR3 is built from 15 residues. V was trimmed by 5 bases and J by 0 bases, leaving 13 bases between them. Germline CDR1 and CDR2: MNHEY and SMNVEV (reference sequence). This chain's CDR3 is CASSASTVMNTEAFF. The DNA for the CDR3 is TGTGCCAGCAGTGCATCGACAGTGATGAACACTGAAGCTTTCTTT.

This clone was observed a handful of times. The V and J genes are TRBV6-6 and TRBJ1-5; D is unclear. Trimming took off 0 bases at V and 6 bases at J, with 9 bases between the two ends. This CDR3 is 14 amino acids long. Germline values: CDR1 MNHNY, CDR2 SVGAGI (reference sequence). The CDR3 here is CASSYSGVGQPQHF. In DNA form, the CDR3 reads TGTGCCAGCAGTTACTCGGGCGTAGGTCAGCCCCAGCATTTT.

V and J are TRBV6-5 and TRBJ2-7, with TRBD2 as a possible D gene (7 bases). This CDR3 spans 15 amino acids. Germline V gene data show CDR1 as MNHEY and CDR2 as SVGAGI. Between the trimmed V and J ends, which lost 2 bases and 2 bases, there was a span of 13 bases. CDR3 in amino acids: CASSYGSGGPYEQYF. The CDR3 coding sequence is TGTGCCAGCAGTTACGGGTCGGGGGGCCCCTACGAGCAGTACTTC.

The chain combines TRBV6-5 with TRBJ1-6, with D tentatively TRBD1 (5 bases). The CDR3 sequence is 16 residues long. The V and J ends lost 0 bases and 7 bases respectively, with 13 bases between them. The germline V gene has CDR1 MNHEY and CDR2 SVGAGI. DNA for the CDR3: TGTGCCAGCAGTTACTCTTCCTGGGAGGGGAATTCACCCCTCCACTTT. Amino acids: CASSYSSWEGNSPLHF.

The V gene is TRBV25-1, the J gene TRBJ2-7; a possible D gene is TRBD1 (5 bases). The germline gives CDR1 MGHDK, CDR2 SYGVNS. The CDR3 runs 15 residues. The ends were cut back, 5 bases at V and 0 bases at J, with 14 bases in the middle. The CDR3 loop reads CASSPETALSYEQYF. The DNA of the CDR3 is TGTGCCAGCAGTCCGGAGACAGCCCTCTCCTACGAGCAGTACTTC.

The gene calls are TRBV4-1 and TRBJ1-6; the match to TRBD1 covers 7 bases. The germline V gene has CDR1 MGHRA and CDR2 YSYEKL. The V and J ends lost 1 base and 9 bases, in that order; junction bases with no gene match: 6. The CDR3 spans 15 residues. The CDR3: CASSQVGTVPSPLHF. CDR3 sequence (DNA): TGCGCCAGCAGCCAAGTAGGGACAGTTCCTTCACCCCTCCACTTT.

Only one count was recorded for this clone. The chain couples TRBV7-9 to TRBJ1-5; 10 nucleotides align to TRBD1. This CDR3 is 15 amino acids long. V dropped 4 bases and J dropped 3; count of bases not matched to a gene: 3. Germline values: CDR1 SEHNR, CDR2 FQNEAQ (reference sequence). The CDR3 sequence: CASSSDRGYNQPQHF. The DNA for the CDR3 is TGTGCCAGCAGCTCGGACAGGGGGTACAATCAGCCCCAGCATTTT.

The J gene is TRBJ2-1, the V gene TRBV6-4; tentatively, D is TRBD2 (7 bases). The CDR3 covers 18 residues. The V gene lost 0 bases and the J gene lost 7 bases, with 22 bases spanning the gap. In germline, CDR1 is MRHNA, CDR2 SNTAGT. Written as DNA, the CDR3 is TGTGCCAGCAGTGACTCAGGGGCTAGCGGTTCCCAGGGGAATGAGCAGTTCTTC. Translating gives CASSDSGASGSQGNEQFF.

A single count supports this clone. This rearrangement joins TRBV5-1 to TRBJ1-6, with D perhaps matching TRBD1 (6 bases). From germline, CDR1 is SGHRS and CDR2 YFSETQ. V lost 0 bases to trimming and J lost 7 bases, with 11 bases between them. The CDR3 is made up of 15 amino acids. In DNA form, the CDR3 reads TGCGCCAGCAGCTTGGAGGGCAGGGGCAATTCACCCCTCCACTTT. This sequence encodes CASSLEGRGNSPLHF.

As DNA, the CDR3 is TGCAGCGTTGTAGGACAGGCCAGGTCCTACAATGAGCAGTTCTTC. Translating it yields CSVVGQARSYNEQFF. The chain has TRBV29-1 and TRBJ2-1, with TRBD1 matching over 7 bases. The CDR3 is 15 amino acids. Trimming at V came to 4 bases and at J to 1 base, leaving 7 bases not matched to a gene. Germline loops: CDR1 SQVTM, CDR2 ANQGSEA.

The chain's CDR3 is CASSDSAGDTQYF. Here the CDR3 DNA reads TGTGCCAGCAGTGATTCAGCGGGAGATACGCAGTATTTT. V usage is TRBV2 and J usage is TRBJ2-3, with a tentative D call TRBD2 (6 bases). V lost 3 bases, J lost 5 bases, and 9 bases lay in between. Germline V gene sequence: CDR1 SNHLY, CDR2 FYNNEI. CDR3 size: 13 residues.

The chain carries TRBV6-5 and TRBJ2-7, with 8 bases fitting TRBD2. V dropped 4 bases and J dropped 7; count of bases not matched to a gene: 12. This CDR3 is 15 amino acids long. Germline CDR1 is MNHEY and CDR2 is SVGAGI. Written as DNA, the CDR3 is TGTGCCAGCAGTTCCCGGGGTAGCGGGACCCGGGAGCAGTACTTC. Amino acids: CASSSRGSGTREQYF.

The CDR3 reads CASSATGGGETQYF. CDR3 in DNA: TGTGCCAGCAGCGCGACAGGGGGCGGAGAGACCCAGTACTTC. V usage is TRBV7-3 and J usage is TRBJ2-5, with 10 bases lining up with TRBD1. Germline V gene data show CDR1 as SGHTA and CDR2 as FQGTGA. CDR3 length: 14 residues. The ends lost 5 bases at V and 4 bases at J; junction bases unmatched: 4.

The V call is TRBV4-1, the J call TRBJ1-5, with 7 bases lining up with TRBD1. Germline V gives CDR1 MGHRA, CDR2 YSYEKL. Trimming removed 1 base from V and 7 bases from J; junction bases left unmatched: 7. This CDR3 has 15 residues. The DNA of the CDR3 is TGCGCCAGCAGCCAAGTGCAGGGGGTCGTCCAGCCCCAGCATTTT. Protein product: CASSQVQGVVQPQHF.

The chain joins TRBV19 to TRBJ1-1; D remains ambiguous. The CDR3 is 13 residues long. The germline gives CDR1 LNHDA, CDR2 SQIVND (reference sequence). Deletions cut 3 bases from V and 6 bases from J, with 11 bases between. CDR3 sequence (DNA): TGTGCCAGTAGTATTGTGAGAGAAGCTGAAGCTTTCTTT. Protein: CASSIVREAEAFF.

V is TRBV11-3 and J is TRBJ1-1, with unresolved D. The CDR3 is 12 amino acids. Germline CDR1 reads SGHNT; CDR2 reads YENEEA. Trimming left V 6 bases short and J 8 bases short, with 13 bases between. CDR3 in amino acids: CASRSVEREAFF. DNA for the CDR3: TGTGCCAGCAGGTCGGTGGAGCGGGAAGCTTTCTTT.

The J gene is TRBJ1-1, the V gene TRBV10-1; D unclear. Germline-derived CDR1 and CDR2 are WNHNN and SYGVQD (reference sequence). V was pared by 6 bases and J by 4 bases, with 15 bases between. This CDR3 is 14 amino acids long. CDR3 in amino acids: CASSTLDPGTEAFF. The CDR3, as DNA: TGCGCCAGCAGCACCCTTGACCCGGGCACTGAAGCTTTCTTT.

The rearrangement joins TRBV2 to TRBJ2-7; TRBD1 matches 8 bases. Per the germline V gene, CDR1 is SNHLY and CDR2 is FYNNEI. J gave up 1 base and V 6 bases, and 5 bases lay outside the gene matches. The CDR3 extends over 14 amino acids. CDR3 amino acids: CASRVDRGSYEQYF. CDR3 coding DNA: TGTGCCAGCAGAGTAGACAGGGGTTCCTACGAGCAGTACTTC.

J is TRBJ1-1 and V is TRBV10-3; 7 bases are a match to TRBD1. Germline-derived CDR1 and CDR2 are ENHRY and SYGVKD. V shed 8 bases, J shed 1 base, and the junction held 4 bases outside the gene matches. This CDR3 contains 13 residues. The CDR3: CAIQDRENTEAFF. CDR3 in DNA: TGTGCCATCCAAGACAGGGAGAACACTGAAGCTTTCTTT.

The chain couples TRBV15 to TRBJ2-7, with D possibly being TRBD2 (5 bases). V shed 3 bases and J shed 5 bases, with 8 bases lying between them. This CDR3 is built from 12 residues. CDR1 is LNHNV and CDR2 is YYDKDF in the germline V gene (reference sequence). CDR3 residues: CATSRPGNEQYF. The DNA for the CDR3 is TGTGCCACCAGCAGGCCGGGGAACGAGCAGTACTTC.

The CDR3 DNA sequence: TGCGCCAGCAGCCAAGACCCCGCGGGGGGCGGCTATGGCTACACCTTC. This codes for CASSQDPAGGGYGYTF. V gene TRBV4-1 combines with J gene TRBJ1-2; a possible D gene is TRBD1 (6 bases). V was trimmed by 0 bases and J by 4 bases, leaving 15 bases between them. Germline V CDR1 and CDR2: MGHRA, YSYEKL. CDR3 size: 16 residues.

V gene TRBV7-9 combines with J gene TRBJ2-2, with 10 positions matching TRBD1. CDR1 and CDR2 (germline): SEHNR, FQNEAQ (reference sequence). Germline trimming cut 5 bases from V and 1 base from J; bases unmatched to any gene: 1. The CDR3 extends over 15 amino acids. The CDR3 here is CASSRTGGNTGELFF. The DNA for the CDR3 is TGTGCCAGCAGCCGGACAGGGGGGAACACCGGGGAGCTGTTTTTT.